These 9 T cell receptor beta chains share one sample of origin, sequenced in a study of blood T cell repertoires in COVID-19. The method was immunoSEQ multiplex PCR; TCRdb's version includes in-frame clones alone and lacks a portion of them. Here the sample spans 240,000 or so clones, over 65% being singletons. The sample comprised peripheral blood. All receptors come from a woman aged 80 or over with acute or convalescent COVID-19.

This chain links TRBV10-3 with TRBJ2-7; TRBD1 agrees at 7 bases. Germline V gene data show CDR1 as ENHRY and CDR2 as SYGVKD. This CDR3 region has 18 residues. V gave up 7 bases and J gave up 0 bases; unmatched junction bases: 18. The DNA of the CDR3 is TGTGCCATCATCCACCTAGGGGGCAGACAGTATGCCTCCTACGAGCAGTACTTC. Translated, it gives CAIIHLGGRQYASYEQYF.

The rearrangement uses TRBV5-4 and TRBJ2-1, with TRBD2 identical over 15 bases. Germline V gene sequence: CDR1 SGHNT, CDR2 YYREEE (reference sequence). V lost 4 bases to trimming and J lost 0 bases; unmatched junction nucleotides: 5. The CDR3 covers 18 residues. The DNA of the CDR3 is TGTGCCAGCAGCACACGGACTAGCGGGGGGGCCTCCTACAATGAGCAGTTCTTC. Protein sequence: CASSTRTSGGASYNEQFF.

This sequence joins TRBV11-2 and TRBJ2-3; TRBD1 might be the D (5 bases). This CDR3 is built from 17 residues. Per the germline V gene, CDR1 is SGHAT and CDR2 is FQNNGV. V was pared by 3 bases and J by 4 bases, with 20 bases between. The CDR3, as DNA: TGTGCCAGCAGCTTGATACCCCTGGTAGGGGTGGCAGATACGCAGTATTTT. It translates to CASSLIPLVGVADTQYF.

V and J are TRBV3-1 (or the pseudogene TRBV3-2) and TRBJ2-5, with a weak D call TRBD2 (5 bases). V lost 1 base and J lost 3, with 9 bases in between. The CDR3 totals 14 residues. Per germline, CDR1 LGHDT and CDR2 YNNKEL (reference sequence). CDR3 sequence reads: CASSQGSGKETQYF. The DNA of the CDR3 is TGTGCCAGCAGCCAAGGGAGCGGAAAAGAGACCCAGTACTTC.

The V call is TRBV2, the J call TRBJ1-5, with D perhaps matching TRBD1 (5 bases). The length of the CDR3 is 13 residues. Germline loops: CDR1 SNHLY, CDR2 FYNNEI. V dropped 6 bases and J dropped 9 bases, with 15 bases sitting between them. The CDR3: CASSELGGGPQHF. CDR3 coding DNA: TGTGCCAGCAGCGAACTGGGGGGTGGGCCCCAGCATTTT. The full variable domain, its missing parts supplied by reference TRBV2 and TRBJ1-5, is EPEVTQTPSHQVTQMGQEVILRCVPISNHLYFYWYRQILGQKVEFLVSFYNNEISEKSEIFDDQFSVERPDGSNFTLKIRSTKLEDSAMYFCASSELGGGPQHFGDGTRLSIL.

In DNA form, the CDR3 reads TGCGCCAGCAGCCAAGACAGGGGGGACTATGGCTACACCTTC. It codes for CASSQDRGDYGYTF. The chain has TRBV4-1 and TRBJ1-2, with TRBD1 matching 7 bases. The ends lost 0 bases at V and 3 bases at J; junction bases unmatched: 1. This CDR3 has 14 amino acids. Germline-derived CDR1 and CDR2 are MGHRA and YSYEKL.

This clone has more than one count but fewer than ten. V and J are TRBV2 and TRBJ2-6; D might be TRBD1 (6 bases). This CDR3 is built from 17 residues. V lost 3 bases to trimming and J lost 1 base, with 13 bases between them. Germline V gene data show CDR1 as SNHLY and CDR2 as FYNNEI. Here the CDR3 DNA reads TGTGCCAGCAGTGAGAGCACCACAGGGTCTGGGGCCAACGTCCTGACTTTC. Residues: CASSESTTGSGANVLTF.

The chain links TRBV6-6 to TRBJ2-3, with D tentatively TRBD1 (6 bases). Trimming removed 6 bases from V and 6 bases from J, with 13 bases in between. The CDR3 loop spans 13 amino acids. Per the germline V gene, CDR1 is MNHNY and CDR2 is SVGAGI (reference sequence). The CDR3, as DNA: TGTGCCAGCAGCTCCCCCGGACAGGATACGCAGTATTTT. It specifies CASSSPGQDTQYF.

The chain links TRBV12-3 or TRBV12-4 to TRBJ2-5; TRBD2 agrees at 11 bases. CDR3 length: 13 residues. Losses at the gene ends were 7 bases for V and 8 bases for J; bases not matched to a gene: 6. The CDR3 loop reads CASTPTSGSTQYF. The CDR3 DNA reads TGTGCCAGCACTCCCACTAGCGGGAGTACCCAGTACTTC.